This T cell receptor (beta chain) was recorded in a study of regulatory T cells in long-lasting Graves disease. General study findings and limits: Segments TRBV28, TRBJ1-2 and TRBJ2-5 showed preferential usage in persistent disease.

Assembly of TCR beta libraries relied on iRepertoire HTBI primers together with Arm-PCR of CDR3 regions. TCRdb independently ran MiXCR on the multiplex PCR reads; one entry per CDR3 protein. The sample lists roughly 410,000 distinct CDR3 sequences; over 14% were seen once. The CDR3 length is 13 residues. V shed 6 bases and J shed 2 bases, with 10 bases lying between them. This clonotype was found many times. Its specificity is unknown. Noted time point: newly diagnosed GD, antithyroid drugs for less than 3 months. Preparation of the TCR library used RNA extracted from PBMCs. The same data also went into a second study, on T cells in Graves' hyperthyroidism and ophthalmopathy. That source reports: Blood also carried most thyroid clonotypes expanded above 0.001. Ophthalmopathy was identified by the model a median approximately 6.4 months ahead of onset.

This specimen consisted of peripheral blood mononuclear cells (PBMCs), obtained at new diagnosis, from a patient treated with antithyroid drugs. V and J are TRBV12-3 or TRBV12-4 and TRBJ2-5, with D tentatively TRBD2 (5 bases). This clonotype originated in a middle-aged woman with Graves disease. The CDR3 bases are TGTGCCAGCAGCCCGGGATTACAAGAGACCCAGTACTTC. This translates into CASSPGLQETQYF.